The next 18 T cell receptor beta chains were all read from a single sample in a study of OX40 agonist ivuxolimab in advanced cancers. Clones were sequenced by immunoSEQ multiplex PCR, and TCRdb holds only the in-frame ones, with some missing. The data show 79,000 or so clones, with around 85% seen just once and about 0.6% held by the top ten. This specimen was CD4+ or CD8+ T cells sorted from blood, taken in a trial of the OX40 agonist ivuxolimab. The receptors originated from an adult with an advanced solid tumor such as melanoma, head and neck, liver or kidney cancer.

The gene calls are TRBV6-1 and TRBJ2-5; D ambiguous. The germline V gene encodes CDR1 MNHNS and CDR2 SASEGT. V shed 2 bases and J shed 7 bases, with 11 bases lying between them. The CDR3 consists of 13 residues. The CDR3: CASSEYLTGTQYF. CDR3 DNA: TGTGCCAGCAGTGAATATCTCACGGGGACCCAGTACTTC.

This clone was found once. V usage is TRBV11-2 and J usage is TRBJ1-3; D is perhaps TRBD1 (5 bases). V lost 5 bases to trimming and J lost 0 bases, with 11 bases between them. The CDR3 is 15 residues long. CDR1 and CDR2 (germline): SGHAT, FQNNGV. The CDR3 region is CASSLAGSSGNTIYF. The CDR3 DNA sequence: TGTGCCAGCAGCCTTGCAGGGAGCTCTGGAAACACCATATATTTT.

In DNA form, the CDR3 reads TGCGCCAGCAGCTTGGGTGGGGCCCTAACCTACGAGCAGTACTTC. Its protein product is CASSLGGALTYEQYF. The chain links TRBV5-1 to TRBJ2-7, with D possibly being TRBD1 (5 bases). V was trimmed by 0 bases and J by 2 bases, leaving 12 bases between them. The germline V gene has CDR1 SGHRS and CDR2 YFSETQ. This CDR3 comprises 15 residues.

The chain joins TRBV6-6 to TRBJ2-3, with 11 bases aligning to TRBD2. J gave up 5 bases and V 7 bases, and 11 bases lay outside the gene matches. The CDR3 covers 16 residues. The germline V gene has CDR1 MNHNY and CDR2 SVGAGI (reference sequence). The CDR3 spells CASIQTSGAGIDTQYF. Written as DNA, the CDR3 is TGTGCCAGCATCCAGACTAGCGGGGCGGGGATAGATACGCAGTATTTT.

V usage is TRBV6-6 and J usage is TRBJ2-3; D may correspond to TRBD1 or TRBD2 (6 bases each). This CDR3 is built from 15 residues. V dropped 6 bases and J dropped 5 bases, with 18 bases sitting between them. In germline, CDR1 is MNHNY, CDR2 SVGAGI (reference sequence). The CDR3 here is CASRSSGGRGDTQYF. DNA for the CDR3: TGTGCCAGCAGGTCCTCCGGGGGCAGGGGAGATACGCAGTATTTT.

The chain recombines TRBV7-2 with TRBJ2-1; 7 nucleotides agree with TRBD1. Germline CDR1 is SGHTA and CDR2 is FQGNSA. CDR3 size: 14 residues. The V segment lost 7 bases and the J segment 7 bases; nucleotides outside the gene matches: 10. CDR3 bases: TGTGCCAGCACCTTTACAGGGGCACGAAATGAGCAGTTCTTC. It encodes CASTFTGARNEQFF.

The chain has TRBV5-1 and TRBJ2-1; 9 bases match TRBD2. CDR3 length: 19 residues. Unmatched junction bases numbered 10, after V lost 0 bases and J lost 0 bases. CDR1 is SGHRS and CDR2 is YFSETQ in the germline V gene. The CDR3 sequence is CASSLERGAHQSSYNEQFF. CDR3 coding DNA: TGCGCCAGCAGCTTGGAGCGGGGGGCCCACCAGAGCTCCTACAATGAGCAGTTCTTC.

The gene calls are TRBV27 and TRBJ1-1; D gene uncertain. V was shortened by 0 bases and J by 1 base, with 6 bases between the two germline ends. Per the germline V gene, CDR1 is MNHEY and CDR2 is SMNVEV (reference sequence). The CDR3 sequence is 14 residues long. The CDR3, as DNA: TGTGCCAGCAGTTTATCTGGCAGGAACACTGAAGCTTTCTTT. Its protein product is CASSLSGRNTEAFF.

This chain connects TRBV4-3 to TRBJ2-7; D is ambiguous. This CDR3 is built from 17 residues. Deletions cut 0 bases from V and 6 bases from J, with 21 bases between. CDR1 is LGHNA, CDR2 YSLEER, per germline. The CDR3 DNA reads TGCGCCAGCAGCCAAGATGTTCCCTTGGGCAGTGTTCGCGAGCAGTACTTC. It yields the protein CASSQDVPLGSVREQYF.

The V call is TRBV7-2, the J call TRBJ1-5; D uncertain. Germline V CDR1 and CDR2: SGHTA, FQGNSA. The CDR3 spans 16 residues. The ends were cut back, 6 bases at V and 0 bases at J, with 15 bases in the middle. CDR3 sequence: CASSPSRGDSNQPQHF. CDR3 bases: TGTGCCAGCAGTCCCTCTCGTGGTGATAGCAATCAGCCCCAGCATTTT. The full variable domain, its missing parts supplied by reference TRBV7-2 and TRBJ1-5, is GAGVSQSPSNKVTEKGKDVELRCDPISGHTALYWYRQSLGQGLEFLIYFQGNSAPDKSGLPSDRFSAERTGGSVSTLTIQRTQQEDSAVYLCASSPSRGDSNQPQHFGDGTRLSIL.

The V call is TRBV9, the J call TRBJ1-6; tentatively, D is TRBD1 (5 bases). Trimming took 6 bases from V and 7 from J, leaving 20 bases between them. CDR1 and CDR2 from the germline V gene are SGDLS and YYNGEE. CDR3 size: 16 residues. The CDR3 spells CASKPGTPAGNSPLHF. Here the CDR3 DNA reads TGTGCCAGCAAACCCGGGACCCCCGCGGGGAATTCACCCCTCCACTTT.

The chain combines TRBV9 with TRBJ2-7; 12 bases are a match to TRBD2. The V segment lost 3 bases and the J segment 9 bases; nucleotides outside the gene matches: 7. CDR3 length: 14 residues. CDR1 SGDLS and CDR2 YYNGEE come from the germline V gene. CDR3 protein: CASSGTSGAAGQYF. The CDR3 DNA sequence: TGTGCCAGCAGCGGGACTAGCGGGGCGGCGGGGCAGTACTTC.

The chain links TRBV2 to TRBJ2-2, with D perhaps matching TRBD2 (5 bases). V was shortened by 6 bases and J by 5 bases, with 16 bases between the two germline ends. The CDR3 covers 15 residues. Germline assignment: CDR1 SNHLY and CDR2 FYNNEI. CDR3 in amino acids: CASRGRESGTGELFF. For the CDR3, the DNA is TGTGCCAGCAGGGGTAGGGAGTCGGGGACCGGGGAGCTGTTTTTT. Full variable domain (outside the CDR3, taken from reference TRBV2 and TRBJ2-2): EPEVTQTPSHQVTQMGQEVILRCVPISNHLYFYWYRQILGQKVEFLVSFYNNEISEKSEIFDDQFSVERPDGSNFTLKIRSTKLEDSAMYFCASRGRESGTGELFFGEGSRLTVL.

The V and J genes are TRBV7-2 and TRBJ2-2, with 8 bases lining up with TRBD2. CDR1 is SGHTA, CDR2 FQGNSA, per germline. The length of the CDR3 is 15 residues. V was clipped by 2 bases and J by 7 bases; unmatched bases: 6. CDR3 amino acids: CASSLTGGVGGELFF. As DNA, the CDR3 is TGTGCCAGCAGCTTAACCGGGGGGGTAGGCGGGGAGCTGTTTTTT.

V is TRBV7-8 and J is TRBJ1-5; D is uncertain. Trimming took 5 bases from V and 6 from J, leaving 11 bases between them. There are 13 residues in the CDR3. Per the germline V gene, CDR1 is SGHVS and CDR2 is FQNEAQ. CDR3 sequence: CASSLALTQPQHF. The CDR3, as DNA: TGTGCCAGCAGCCTGGCTTTAACTCAGCCCCAGCATTTT.

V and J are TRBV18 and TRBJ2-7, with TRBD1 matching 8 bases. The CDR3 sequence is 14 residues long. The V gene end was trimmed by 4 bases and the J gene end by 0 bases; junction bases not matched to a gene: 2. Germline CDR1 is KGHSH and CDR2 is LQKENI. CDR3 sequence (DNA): TGTGCCAGCTCACGGGACAGGAACTCCTACGAGCAGTACTTC. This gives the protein CASSRDRNSYEQYF.

CDR3 in amino acids: CASSSIKDRGRETQYF. The CDR3 bases are TGTGCCAGCAGCTCGATTAAGGACAGGGGGAGAGAGACCCAGTACTTC. This chain uses TRBV7-6 with TRBJ2-5; 10 bases match TRBD1. The CDR3 is 16 residues long. V shed 4 bases, J shed 4 bases, and the junction held 9 bases outside the gene matches. Germline CDR1 reads SGHVS; CDR2 reads FNYEAQ.

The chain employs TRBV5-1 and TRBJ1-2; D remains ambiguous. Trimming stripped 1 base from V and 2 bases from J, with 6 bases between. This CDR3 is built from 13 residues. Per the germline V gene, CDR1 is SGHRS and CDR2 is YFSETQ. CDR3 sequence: CASSLSDNYGYTF. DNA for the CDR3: TGCGCCAGCAGCTTGTCCGACAACTATGGCTACACCTTC.